This T cell receptor (beta chain) was identified during a study of T cell clonality in common variable immunodeficiency. This clone was seen many times. The antigen remains unidentified. The read finishes 3 residues shy of the CDR3 end, and the germline J gene is used to complete it. Findings of the study overall: Fewer deletions and N-nucleotide insertions were reportedly seen in common variable immunodeficiency TCR beta sequences.

Libraries were prepared by immunoSEQ multiplex PCR; TCRdb keeps only in-frame clonotypes and omits some of them. The sample is made up of 25,000 to 35,000 clones, none counted only once. Patients and controls were mostly of Caucasian heritage. This CDR3 is built from 13 residues. V was clipped by 0 bases and J by 5 bases, with 7 bases between them. The germline gives CDR1 KGHSH, CDR2 LQKENI. This sequence originates from a human donor with common variable immunodeficiency. The sample comprised peripheral blood mononuclear cells. The chain links TRBV18 to TRBJ2-5; unclear D gene. The sequenced CDR3 bases are TGTGCCAGCTCACCACCGTCCCAGGAGACC. The encoded protein is CASSPPSQET. The complete CDR3 reads CASSPPSQETQYF.